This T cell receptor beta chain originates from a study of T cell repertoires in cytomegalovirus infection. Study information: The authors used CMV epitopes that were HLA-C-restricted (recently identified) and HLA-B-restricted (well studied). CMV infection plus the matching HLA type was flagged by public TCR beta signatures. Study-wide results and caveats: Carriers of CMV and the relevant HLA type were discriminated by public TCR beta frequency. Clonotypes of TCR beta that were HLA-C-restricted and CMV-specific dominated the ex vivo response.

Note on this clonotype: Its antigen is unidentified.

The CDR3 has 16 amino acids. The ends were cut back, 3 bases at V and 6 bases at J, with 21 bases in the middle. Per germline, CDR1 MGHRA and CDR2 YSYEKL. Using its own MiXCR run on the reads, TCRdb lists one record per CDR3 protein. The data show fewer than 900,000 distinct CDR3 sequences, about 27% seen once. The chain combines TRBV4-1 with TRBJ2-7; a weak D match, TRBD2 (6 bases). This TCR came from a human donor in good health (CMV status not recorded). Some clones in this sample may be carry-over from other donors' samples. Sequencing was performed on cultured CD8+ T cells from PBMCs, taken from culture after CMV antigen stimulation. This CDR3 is CASSHPRDSSVPEQYF. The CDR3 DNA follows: TGCGCCAGCAGCCATCCGCGGGACTCCTCCGTTCCCGAGCAGTACTTC.